This T cell receptor beta chain was captured in a study of control samples from healthy donors and cancer patients. V was pared by 1 base and J by 8 bases, with 6 bases between. Germline assignment: CDR1 SGHDT and CDR2 YYEEEE. This CDR3 comprises 11 residues. This clone has just one count. Produced via immunoSEQ multiplex PCR; TCRdb's table is partial and in-frame only. The sample lists 150,000 to 180,000 clones; roughly 94% were seen once. The receptor was derived from a middle-aged man in good health. The chain carries TRBV5-6 and TRBJ1-2; D gene ambiguous. Sequenced material: blood. The CDR3: CASSLRQGYTF. The CDR3 DNA reads TGTGCCAGCAGCTTGAGGCAGGGCTACACCTTC.